The T cell receptor beta chain described here comes from a study of T cell responses to AZD1222 COVID-19 vaccine. Study-level background: Investigators merged groups given second doses at roughly 4 or roughly 12 weeks.

Findings and limits, study-wide: The span of vaccine-associated CD4 TCRs extended across spike, with dominance at 160-218 and 743-854. Of spike-specific TCRs, nearly half reportedly target regions left unmutated in variants. Clonal diversity may have been underestimated in mostly white British donors.

Concerning this clone: No antigen is known for it.

TCRdb's copy holds only in-frame clones and misses some; the assay was immunoSEQ multiplex PCR. The sample contains about 120,000 clones, roughly 89% of which appear only once. The specimen comprised peripheral blood, sampled on day 0 of AZD1222 vaccination. This sequence was found in an adult in good health.

The CDR3 region has the DNA TGTGCCAGCTCACCTCAGCTGGAGCGGGGACGCACTGAAGCTTTCTTT. It encodes CASSPQLERGRTEAFF. The chain links TRBV18 to TRBJ1-1; tentatively, D is TRBD1 (5 bases). V shed 3 bases and J shed 4 bases, with 18 bases lying between them. The CDR3 spans 16 residues. Germline CDR1 KGHSH, CDR2 LQKENI.